The rows below give T cell receptor beta chains drawn from one sample of a study of blood T cell repertoires in COVID-19. The protocol was immunoSEQ multiplex PCR, while the TCRdb copy is restricted to in-frame clones and leaves out a portion. The sample has roughly 62,000 clones; roughly 87% are singletons. Sequencing used peripheral blood. Receptor source: a human donor with acute or convalescent COVID-19. The donor label of this sample is uncertain. CDR3s include the opening cysteine and the closing phenylalanine or tryptophan. The order of the fields is CDR3 protein, CDR3 DNA, D gene, J gene, clone size, V gene. A D gene is named only where the DNA matches it firmly. The size of a clone is reported for some rows only, either as once, few or many, or as a class for expanded clones.

CASSQDPGPFTSTDTQYF,TGTGCCAGCAGCCAAGATCCCGGTCCATTCACTAGCACAGATACGCAGTATTTT,.,TRBJ2-3,few,TRBV14
CASGGLAGATDTQYF,TGTGCCTCGGGGGGGCTAGCGGGAGCCACAGATACGCAGTATTTT,TRBD2,TRBJ2-3,once,TRBV24-1
CASSLGGTWRGLFF,TGTGCCAGCAGCTTGGGTGGAACTTGGCGAGGGCTGTTTTTT,.,TRBJ2-2,.,TRBV5-4
CASSLKVQAVLGNEQFF,TGTGCCAGCAGTTTAAAGGTGCAAGCGGTGCTGGGGAATGAGCAGTTCTTC,.,TRBJ2-1,.,TRBV28
CASSLEEGPSETQYF,TGTGCCAGCAGCCTGGAGGAGGGGCCCTCAGAGACCCAGTACTTC,.,TRBJ2-5,few,TRBV7-2
CASSIQRPGFSYEQYF,TGCGCCAGCAGCATTCAACGGCCAGGTTTCTCCTACGAGCAGTACTTC,.,TRBJ2-7,.,TRBV4-1
CASSEGGQTNEKLFF,TGTGCCAGCAGTGAGGGAGGGCAAACTAATGAAAAACTGTTTTTT,.,TRBJ1-4,.,TRBV2
CASSLRLAGGPWHEQFF,TGTGCCAGCAGTCTCCGACTAGCGGGAGGGCCTTGGCATGAGCAGTTCTTC,TRBD2,TRBJ2-1,once,TRBV27
CASSFDSNYGYTF,TGTGCCAGCAGCTTCGACAGCAACTATGGCTACACCTTC,.,TRBJ1-2,few,TRBV7-9
CASSPGTGFNQPQHF,TGTGCCAGCTCCCCCGGGACAGGGTTCAATCAGCCCCAGCATTTT,TRBD1,TRBJ1-5,.,TRBV18
CASSDIVTEAFF,TGCGCCAGCAGTGATATAGTGACTGAAGCTTTCTTT,.,TRBJ1-1,.,TRBV10-2
CASSDGTSGRNEQYF,TGTGCCAGCAGCGACGGGACTAGCGGGAGGAACGAGCAGTACTTC,TRBD2,TRBJ2-7,few,TRBV5-4
CAISDGSAPLHF,TGTGCCATCAGTGATGGAAGCGCACCCCTCCACTTT,.,TRBJ1-6,.,TRBV10-3
CASSSGQGPNYGYTF,TGTGCCAGCAGCTCAGGACAGGGGCCTAACTATGGCTACACCTTC,TRBD1,TRBJ1-2,.,TRBV5-4
CSVGRGWGDEKLFF,TGCAGCGTTGGGCGGGGATGGGGTGATGAAAAACTGTTTTTT,.,TRBJ1-4,.,TRBV29-1
CASRGPTSGFSYNEQFF,TGTGCCAGCAGGGGGCCGACTAGCGGGTTCTCCTACAATGAGCAGTTCTTC,TRBD2,TRBJ2-1,.,TRBV2
CAISQTGGTNQPQHF,TGTGCCATCAGCCAGACAGGGGGGACCAATCAGCCCCAGCATTTT,TRBD1,TRBJ1-5,few,TRBV10-3
CASSTPSGGATNEQFF,TGTGCCAGCAGCACGCCTAGCGGGGGGGCCACCAATGAGCAGTTCTTC,TRBD2,TRBJ2-1,.,TRBV11-3
CASSFRSLNQPQHF,TGTGCCAGCAGCTTCCGCAGTCTCAATCAGCCCCAGCATTTT,.,TRBJ1-5,.,TRBV7-8
CASKRTGGSTDTQYF,TGCGCCAGCAAAAGAACGGGGGGCAGCACAGATACGCAGTATTTT,.,TRBJ2-3,.,TRBV5-1
CASSTFGGTNEKLFF,TGTGCCAGCAGCACCTTCGGGGGGACTAATGAAAAACTGTTTTTT,.,TRBJ1-4,.,TRBV7-6
CASSLTGEGNNEQFF,TGCGCCAGCAGCTTAACGGGAGAGGGGAACAATGAGCAGTTCTTC,.,TRBJ2-1,.,TRBV5-1
CASSLALRGPQHF,TGTGCCAGCAGCTTAGCGCTCAGGGGGCCCCAGCATTTT,.,TRBJ1-5,.,TRBV7-8
CASSLVQATTGELFF,TGCGCCAGCAGCTTGGTTCAAGCGACGACCGGGGAGCTGTTTTTT,.,TRBJ2-2,.,TRBV5-1
CASSRGDTQYF,TGTGCCAGCAGCCGAGGGGATACGCAGTATTTT,.,TRBJ2-3,.,TRBV5-6
CASSVEQSHGYTF,TGTGCCAGCAGCGTAGAACAATCTCATGGCTACACCTTC,.,TRBJ1-2,.,TRBV9
CASRERGGNSPLHF,TGTGCCAGCAGGGAAAGGGGGGGGAATTCACCCCTCCACTTT,.,TRBJ1-6,.,TRBV27
CASSSGYPNEQFF,TGTGCCAGCAGTTCAGGGTACCCCAATGAGCAGTTCTTC,.,TRBJ2-1,.,TRBV2
CASSVGNQDYGYTF,TGTGCCAGCAGCGTAGGGAACCAGGACTATGGCTACACCTTC,.,TRBJ1-2,.,TRBV9
CAIVEGGGSYNEQFF,TGTGCCATCGTCGAGGGGGGGGGCTCCTACAATGAGCAGTTCTTC,.,TRBJ2-1,.,TRBV28
CASSSDRGVPGELFF,TGTGCCAGCAGCTCTGACAGGGGGGTCCCCGGGGAGCTGTTTTTT,TRBD1,TRBJ2-2,.,TRBV7-9
CASVAGGETDTQYF,TGTGCCTCGGTCGCGGGAGGGGAGACAGATACGCAGTATTTT,TRBD2,TRBJ2-3,once,TRBV10-3
CASSYRQGGATEAFF,TGTGCCAGCAGTTACCGACAGGGTGGTGCCACTGAAGCTTTCTTT,TRBD1,TRBJ1-1,.,TRBV27
CASSLRATGRSSPLHF,TGTGCCAGCAGCTTGAGAGCGACAGGGCGAAGTTCACCCCTCCACTTT,TRBD1,TRBJ1-6,once,TRBV5-6
CASSLRGEDGYTF,TGTGCCAGCAGCTTAAGAGGGGAGGATGGCTACACCTTC,.,TRBJ1-2,few,TRBV7-3
CAISPAGANVLTF,TGTGCCATCAGTCCAGCTGGGGCCAACGTCCTGACTTTC,.,TRBJ2-6,.,TRBV10-3
CASSLDRSSYEQYF,TGTGCCAGCAGCCTGGACAGGAGCTCCTACGAGCAGTACTTC,TRBD1,TRBJ2-7,.,TRBV4-2
CASSEAFGYEAFF,TGCGCCAGCAGTGAGGCGTTCGGGTATGAAGCTTTCTTT,.,TRBJ1-1,.,TRBV10-1
CASSRTPTSFEQFF,TGTGCCAGCAGCCGCACGCCCACTAGCTTTGAGCAGTTCTTC,.,TRBJ2-1,.,TRBV11-3
CAWSGYRGPDEKLFF,TGTGCCTGGAGTGGGTACAGGGGGCCGGATGAAAAACTGTTTTTT,TRBD1,TRBJ1-4,.,TRBV30
CASSIRDSTGELFF,TGTGCCAGTAGTATTCGGGACTCCACCGGGGAGCTGTTTTTT,.,TRBJ2-2,.,TRBV19